This T cell receptor (beta chain) was obtained from a study of T cell responses to AZD1222 COVID-19 vaccine. TCRdb's table, derived via immunoSEQ multiplex PCR, lists solely in-frame clones and lacks some. This sample carries more than 110,000 clones, almost 95% of them seen once, and the ten largest clones take 3.5% to 4.5%. Study-wide points: White British people made up most donors, females outnumbered males, and clonal diversity was possibly underestimated. Just a handful of people given AZD1222 tested seropositive at baseline.

V was trimmed by 6 bases and J by 11 bases, leaving 18 bases between them. Germline lookup yields CDR1 LNHDA and CDR2 SQIVND (reference sequence). The CDR3 runs to 13 residues. Notes on this clone: Its antigen is not identified.

The material sequenced was peripheral blood, taken 28 days after the second AZD1222 dose. The chain employs TRBV19 and TRBJ2-3, with D maybe TRBD2 (7 bases). This clonotype was sampled from an adult who received the AZD1222 COVID-19 vaccine. CDR3 amino acids: CASSWETGGMQYF. The CDR3 DNA sequence: TGTGCCAGTAGCTGGGAGACGGGGGGCATGCAGTATTTT.